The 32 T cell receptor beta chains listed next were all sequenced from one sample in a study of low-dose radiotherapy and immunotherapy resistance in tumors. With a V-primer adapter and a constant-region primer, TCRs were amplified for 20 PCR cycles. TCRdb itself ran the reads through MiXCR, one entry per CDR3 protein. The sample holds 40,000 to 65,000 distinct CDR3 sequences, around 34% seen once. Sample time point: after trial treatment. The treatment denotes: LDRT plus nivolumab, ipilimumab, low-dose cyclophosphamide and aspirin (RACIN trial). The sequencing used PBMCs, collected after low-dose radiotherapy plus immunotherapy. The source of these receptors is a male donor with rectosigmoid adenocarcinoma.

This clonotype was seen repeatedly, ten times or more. The CDR3 protein is CASSLMGPPDTQYF. In DNA, the CDR3 is TGTGCCAGCAGCTTAATGGGGCCCCCGGATACGCAGTATTTT. V and J are TRBV11-3 and TRBJ2-3, with TRBD1 as a possible D gene (5 bases). Germline CDR1 is SGHNT and CDR2 is YENEEA. The CDR3 extends over 14 amino acids. V gave up 2 bases and J gave up 6 bases, with 12 bases separating them.

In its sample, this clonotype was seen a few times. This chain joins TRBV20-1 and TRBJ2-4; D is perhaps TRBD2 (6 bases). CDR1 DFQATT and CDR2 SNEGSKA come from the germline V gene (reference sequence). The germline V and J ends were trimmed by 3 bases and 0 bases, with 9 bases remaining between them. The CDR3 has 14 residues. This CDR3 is CSARLAPAKNIQYF. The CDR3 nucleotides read TGCAGTGCTAGGCTAGCGCCAGCCAAAAACATTCAGTACTTC.

The CDR3 is CASSRDRGPGYTF. Written as DNA, the CDR3 is TGTGCCAGCAGCCGGGACAGGGGGCCTGGCTACACCTTC. The J gene is TRBJ1-2, the V gene TRBV11-2; 12 bases map to TRBD1. CDR1 is SGHAT and CDR2 is FQNNGV in the germline V gene. The V and J ends lost 5 bases and 7 bases, in that order; junction bases with no gene match: 2. The CDR3 is 13 residues long.

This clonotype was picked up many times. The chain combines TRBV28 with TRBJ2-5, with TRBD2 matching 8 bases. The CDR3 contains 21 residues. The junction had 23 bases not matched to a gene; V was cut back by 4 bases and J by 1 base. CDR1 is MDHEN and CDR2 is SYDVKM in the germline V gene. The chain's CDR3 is CASSSLREEVSRGRTQETQYF. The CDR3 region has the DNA TGTGCCAGCAGTTCCTTGCGGGAGGAAGTAAGCCGAGGCCGAACCCAAGAGACCCAGTACTTC.

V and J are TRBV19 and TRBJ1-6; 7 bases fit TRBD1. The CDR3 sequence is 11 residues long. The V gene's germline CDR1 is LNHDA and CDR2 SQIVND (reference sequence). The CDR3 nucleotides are TGTGCGTCAGGGGGAGACTCACCCCTCCACTTT. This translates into CASGGDSPLHF.

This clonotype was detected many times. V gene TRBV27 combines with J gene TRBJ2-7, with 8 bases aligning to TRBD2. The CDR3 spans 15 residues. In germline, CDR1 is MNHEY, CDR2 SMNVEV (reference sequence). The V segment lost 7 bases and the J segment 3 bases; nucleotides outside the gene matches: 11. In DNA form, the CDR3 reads TGTGCCAGCACCCCCGCGGGGGGCCCGGACTACGAGCAGTACTTC. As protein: CASTPAGGPDYEQYF.

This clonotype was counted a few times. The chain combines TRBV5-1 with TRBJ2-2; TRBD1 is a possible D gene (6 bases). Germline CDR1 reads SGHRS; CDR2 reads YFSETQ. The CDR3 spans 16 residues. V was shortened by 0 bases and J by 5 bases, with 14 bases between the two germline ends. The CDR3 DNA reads TGCGCCAGCAGCTTGGCGGGACAACCTCTAACCGGGGAGCTGTTTTTT. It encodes CASSLAGQPLTGELFF.

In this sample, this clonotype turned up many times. The CDR3 nucleotides read TGTGCCAGCAGCTTAGAGGCCGGGGTCTCGCAGACGCAGTATTTT. It translates to CASSLEAGVSQTQYF. This chain joins TRBV7-2 and TRBJ2-3; perhaps TRBD2 as D (5 bases). The CDR3 sequence is 15 residues long. Germline values: CDR1 SGHTA, CDR2 FQGNSA. Trimming left V 1 base short and J 9 bases short, with 17 bases between.

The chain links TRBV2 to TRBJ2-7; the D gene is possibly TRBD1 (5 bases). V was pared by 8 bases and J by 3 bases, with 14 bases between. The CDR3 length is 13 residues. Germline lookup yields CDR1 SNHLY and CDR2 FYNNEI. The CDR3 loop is CASFDSSLYEQYF. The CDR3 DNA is TGTGCCAGCTTCGACAGTAGCCTCTACGAGCAGTACTTC.

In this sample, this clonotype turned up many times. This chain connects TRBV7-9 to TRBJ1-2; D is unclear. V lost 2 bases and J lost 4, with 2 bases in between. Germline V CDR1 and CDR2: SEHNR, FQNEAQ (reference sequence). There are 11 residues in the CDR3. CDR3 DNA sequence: TGTGCCAGCAGCTTATTCTATGGCTACACCTTC. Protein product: CASSLFYGYTF.

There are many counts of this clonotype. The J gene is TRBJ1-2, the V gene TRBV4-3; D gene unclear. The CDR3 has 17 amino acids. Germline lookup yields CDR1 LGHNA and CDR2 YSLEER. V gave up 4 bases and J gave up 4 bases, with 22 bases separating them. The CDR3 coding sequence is TGCGCCAGCAGCCGTTTCCCGAAACTTCGGGCGATCTATGGCTACACCTTC. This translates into CASSRFPKLRAIYGYTF.

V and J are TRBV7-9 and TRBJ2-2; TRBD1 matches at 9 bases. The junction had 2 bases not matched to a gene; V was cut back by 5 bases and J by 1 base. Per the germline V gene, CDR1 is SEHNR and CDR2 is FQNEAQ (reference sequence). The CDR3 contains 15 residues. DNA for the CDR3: TGTGCCAGCAGCCTGGGACAGGGGAACACCGGGGAGCTGTTTTTT. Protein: CASSLGQGNTGELFF.

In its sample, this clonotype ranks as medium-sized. The DNA for the CDR3 is TGTGCCAGCAGGAGGGATAGCAATCAGCCCCAGCATTTT. Amino acids: CASRRDSNQPQHF. V usage is TRBV6-2 or TRBV6-3 and J usage is TRBJ1-5; no firm D call. The CDR3 is made up of 13 amino acids. V shed 6 bases and J shed 0 bases, with 6 bases lying between them. Germline assignment: CDR1 MNHEY and CDR2 SVGEGT.

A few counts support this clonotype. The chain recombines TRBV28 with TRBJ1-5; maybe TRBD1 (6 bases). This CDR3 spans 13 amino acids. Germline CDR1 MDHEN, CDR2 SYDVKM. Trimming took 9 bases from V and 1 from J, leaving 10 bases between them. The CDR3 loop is CASFQGSNQPQHF. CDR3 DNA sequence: TGTGCCAGTTTTCAGGGGAGCAATCAGCCCCAGCATTTT. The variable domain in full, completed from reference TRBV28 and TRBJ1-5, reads DVKVTQSSRYLVKRTGEKVFLECVQDMDHENMFWYRQDPGLGLRLIYFSYDVKMKEKGDIPEGYSVSREKKERFSLILESASTNQTSMYLCASFQGSNQPQHFGDGTRLSIL.

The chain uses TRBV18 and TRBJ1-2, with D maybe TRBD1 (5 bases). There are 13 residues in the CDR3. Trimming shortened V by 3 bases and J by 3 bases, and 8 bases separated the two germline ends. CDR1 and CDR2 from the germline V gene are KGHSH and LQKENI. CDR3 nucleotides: TGTGCCAGCTCACCCGAGACAGACTATGGCTACACCTTC. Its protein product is CASSPETDYGYTF.

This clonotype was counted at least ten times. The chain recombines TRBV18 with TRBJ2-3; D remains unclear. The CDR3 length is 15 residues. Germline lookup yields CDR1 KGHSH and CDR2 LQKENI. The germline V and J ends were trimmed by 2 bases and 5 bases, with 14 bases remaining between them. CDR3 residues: CASSPAASPQDTQYF. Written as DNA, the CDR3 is TGTGCCAGCTCACCAGCGGCCAGCCCTCAAGATACGCAGTATTTT.

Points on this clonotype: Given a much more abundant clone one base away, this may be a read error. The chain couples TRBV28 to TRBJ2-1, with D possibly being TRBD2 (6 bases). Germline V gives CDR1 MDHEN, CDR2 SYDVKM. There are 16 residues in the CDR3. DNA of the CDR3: TGTGCCAGCCGAGTCGGGGCGGGGATGACCTACAATGGGCAGTTCTTC. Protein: CASRVGAGMTYNGQFF.

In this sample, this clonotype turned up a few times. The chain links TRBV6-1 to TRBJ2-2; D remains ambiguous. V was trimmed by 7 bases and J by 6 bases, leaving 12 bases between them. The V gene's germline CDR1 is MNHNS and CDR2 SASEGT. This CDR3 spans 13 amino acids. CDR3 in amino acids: CASTRYGSGELFF. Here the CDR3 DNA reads TGTGCCAGCACACGATACGGGTCCGGGGAGCTGTTTTTT.

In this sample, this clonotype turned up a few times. In DNA form, the CDR3 reads TGTGCCAGCAGTTGGGGGAGAGATGGCTACACCTTC. It yields the protein CASSWGRDGYTF. V usage is TRBV6-2 or TRBV6-3 and J usage is TRBJ1-2; the D gene is possibly TRBD1 (5 bases). The germline V and J ends were trimmed by 4 bases and 6 bases, with 9 bases remaining between them. The CDR3 covers 12 residues. CDR1 MNHEY and CDR2 SVGEGT come from the germline V gene.

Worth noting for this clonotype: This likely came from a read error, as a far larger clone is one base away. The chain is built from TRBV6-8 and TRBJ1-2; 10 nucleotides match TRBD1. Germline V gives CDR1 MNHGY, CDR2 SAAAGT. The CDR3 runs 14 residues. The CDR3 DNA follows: TGTGGCAGCAGATCGGACAGGGGGTTCTATGGCTACACCTTC. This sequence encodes CGSRSDRGFYGYTF.

CDR3 bases: TGTGCCAGCAGCCCCCAGGGGAGAGGAGATCATACGCAGTATTTT. Protein sequence: CASSPQGRGDHTQYF. V is TRBV5-4 and J is TRBJ2-3; weak D call: TRBD1 (6 bases). The length of the CDR3 is 15 residues. V gave up 4 bases and J gave up 7 bases, with 19 bases separating them. Germline V gives CDR1 SGHNT, CDR2 YYREEE (reference sequence).

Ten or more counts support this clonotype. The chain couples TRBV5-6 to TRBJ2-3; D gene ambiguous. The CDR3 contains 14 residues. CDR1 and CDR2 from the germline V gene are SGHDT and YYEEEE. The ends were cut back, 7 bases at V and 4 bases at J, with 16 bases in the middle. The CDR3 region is CASAARGDADTQYF. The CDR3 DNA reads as TGTGCCAGCGCTGCCCGTGGGGATGCAGATACGCAGTATTTT.

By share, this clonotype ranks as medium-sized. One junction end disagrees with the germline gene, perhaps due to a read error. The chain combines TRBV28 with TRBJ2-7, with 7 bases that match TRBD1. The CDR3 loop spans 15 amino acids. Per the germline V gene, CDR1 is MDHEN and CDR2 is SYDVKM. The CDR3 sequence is CASRFADRSSYEQYF. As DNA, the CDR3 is TGTGCCAGCCGTTTTGCGGACAGGTCATCCTACGAGCAGTACTTC.

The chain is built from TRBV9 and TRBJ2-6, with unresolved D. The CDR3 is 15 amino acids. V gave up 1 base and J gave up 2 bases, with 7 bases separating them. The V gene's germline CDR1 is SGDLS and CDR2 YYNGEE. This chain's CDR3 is CASSVTAAGANVLTF. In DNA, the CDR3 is TGTGCCAGCAGCGTAACCGCGGCTGGGGCCAACGTCCTGACTTTC.

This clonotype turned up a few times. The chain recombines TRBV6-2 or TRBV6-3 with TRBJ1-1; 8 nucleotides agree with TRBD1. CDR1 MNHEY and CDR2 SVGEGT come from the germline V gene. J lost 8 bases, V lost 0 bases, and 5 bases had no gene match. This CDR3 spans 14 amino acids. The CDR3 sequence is CASSYSDRGREAFF. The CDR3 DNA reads TGTGCCAGCAGTTACTCAGACAGGGGACGAGAAGCTTTCTTT.

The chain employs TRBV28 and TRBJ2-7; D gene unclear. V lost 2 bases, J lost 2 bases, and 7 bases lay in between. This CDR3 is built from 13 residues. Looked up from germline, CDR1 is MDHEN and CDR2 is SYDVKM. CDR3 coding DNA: TGTGCCAGCAGTTTAAGGGCTCCCTACGAGCAGTACTTC. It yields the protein CASSLRAPYEQYF.

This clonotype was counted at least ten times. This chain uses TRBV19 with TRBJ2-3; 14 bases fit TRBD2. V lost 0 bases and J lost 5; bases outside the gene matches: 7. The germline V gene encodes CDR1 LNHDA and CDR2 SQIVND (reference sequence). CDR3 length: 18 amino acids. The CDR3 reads CASSIEPLGLAGVDTQYF. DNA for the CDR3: TGTGCCAGTAGTATAGAACCCCTGGGACTAGCGGGAGTAGATACGCAGTATTTT.

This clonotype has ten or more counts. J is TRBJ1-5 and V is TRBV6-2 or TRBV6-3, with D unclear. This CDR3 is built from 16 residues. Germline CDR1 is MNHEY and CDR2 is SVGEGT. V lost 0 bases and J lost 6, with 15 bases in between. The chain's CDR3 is CASSYSSLLPAQPQHF. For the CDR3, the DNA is TGTGCCAGCAGTTACTCGAGTCTTCTCCCGGCTCAGCCCCAGCATTTT.

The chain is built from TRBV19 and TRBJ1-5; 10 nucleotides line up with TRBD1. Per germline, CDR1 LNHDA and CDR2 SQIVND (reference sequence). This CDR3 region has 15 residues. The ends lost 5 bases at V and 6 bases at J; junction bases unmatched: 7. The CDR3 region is CASSDLGDRGQPQHF. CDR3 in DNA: TGTGCCAGTAGTGACCTAGGGGACAGGGGTCAGCCCCAGCATTTT. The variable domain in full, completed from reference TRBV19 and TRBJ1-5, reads DGGITQSPKYLFRKEGQNVTLSCEQNLNHDAMYWYRQDPGQGLRLIYYSQIVNDFQKGDIAEGYSVSREKKESFPLTVTSAQKNPTAFYLCASSDLGDRGQPQHFGDGTRLSIL.

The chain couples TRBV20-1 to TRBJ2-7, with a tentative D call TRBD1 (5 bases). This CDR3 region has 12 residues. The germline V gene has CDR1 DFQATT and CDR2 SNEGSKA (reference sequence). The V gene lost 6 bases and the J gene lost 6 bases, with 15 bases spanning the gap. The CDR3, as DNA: TGCAGTGCCCAGACGTCCAGGGTCGAGCAGTACTTC. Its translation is CSAQTSRVEQYF.

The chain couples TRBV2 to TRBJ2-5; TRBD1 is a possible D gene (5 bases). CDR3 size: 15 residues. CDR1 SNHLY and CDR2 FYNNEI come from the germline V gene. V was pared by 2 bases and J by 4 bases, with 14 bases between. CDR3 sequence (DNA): TGTGCCAGCAGTGAACAGGGTTTACAGGCAGAGACCCAGTACTTC. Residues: CASSEQGLQAETQYF. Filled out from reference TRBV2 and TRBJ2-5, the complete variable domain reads EPEVTQTPSHQVTQMGQEVILRCVPISNHLYFYWYRQILGQKVEFLVSFYNNEISEKSEIFDDQFSVERPDGSNFTLKIRSTKLEDSAMYFCASSEQGLQAETQYFGPGTRLLVL.

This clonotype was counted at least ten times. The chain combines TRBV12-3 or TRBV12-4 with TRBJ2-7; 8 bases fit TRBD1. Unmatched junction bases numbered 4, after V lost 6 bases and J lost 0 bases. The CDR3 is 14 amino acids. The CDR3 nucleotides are TGTGCCAGCAGCCTACAGGGGGTCTCCTACGAGCAGTACTTC. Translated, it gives CASSLQGVSYEQYF.